The 15 T cell receptor beta chains listed next were all sequenced from one sample in a study of OX40 agonist ivuxolimab in advanced cancers. Clones were sequenced by immunoSEQ multiplex PCR, and TCRdb holds only the in-frame ones, with some missing. The sample consists of around 46,000 clones, 89% of them appearing once. The sequencing here drew on CD4+ or CD8+ T cells sorted from blood, taken in a trial of the OX40 agonist ivuxolimab. The receptors derive from an adult with an advanced solid tumor such as melanoma, head and neck, liver or kidney cancer.

The chain is built from TRBV5-1 and TRBJ2-7; 8 bases agree with TRBD1. CDR1 is SGHRS, CDR2 YFSETQ, per germline. Trimming removed 4 bases from V and 4 bases from J; junction bases left unmatched: 10. The CDR3 length is 15 residues. CDR3 residues: CASSGGQGAGYEQYF. CDR3 nucleotides: TGCGCCAGCAGCGGAGGCCAGGGGGCAGGATACGAGCAGTACTTC. Full variable domain (rest looked up from reference TRBV5-1 and TRBJ2-7): KAGVTQTPRYLIKTRGQQVTLSCSPISGHRSVSWYQQTPGQGLQFLFEYFSETQRNKGNFPGRFSGRQFSNSRSEMNVSTLELGDSALYLCASSGGQGAGYEQYFGPGTRLTVT.

The chain carries TRBV7-8 and TRBJ2-1, with TRBD2 matching 8 bases. Losses at the gene ends were 1 base for V and 8 bases for J; bases not matched to a gene: 7. In germline, CDR1 is SGHVS, CDR2 FQNEAQ. The CDR3 totals 15 residues. CDR3 loop: CASSLGGGSGDEQFF. CDR3 sequence (DNA): TGTGCCAGCAGCTTAGGCGGGGGGTCTGGCGATGAGCAGTTCTTC. The variable domain in full, with the rest retrieved from reference TRBV7-8 and TRBJ2-1, is GAGVSQSPRYKVAKRGQDVALRCDPISGHVSLFWYQQALGQGPEFLTYFQNEAQLDKSGLPSDRFFAERPEGSVSTLKIQRTQQEDSAVYLCASSLGGGSGDEQFFGPGTRLTVL.

This clone was found once. The chain couples TRBV9 to TRBJ1-2; TRBD1 agrees at 8 bases. CDR3 length: 16 amino acids. With 1 base clipped from V and 6 bases from J, the junction kept 11 bases outside the gene matches. From germline, CDR1 is SGDLS and CDR2 YYNGEE. CDR3 sequence: CASSVHEWTGRDGYTF. CDR3 nucleotide sequence: TGTGCCAGCAGCGTACATGAGTGGACAGGGCGAGATGGCTACACCTTC.

This clone has a single count. The chain is built from TRBV30 and TRBJ1-6; no definite D call. CDR1 is GTSNPN, CDR2 SVGIG, per germline (reference sequence). The CDR3 spans 13 residues. The V and J ends lost 1 base and 10 bases respectively, with 11 bases between them. This CDR3 is CAWSEGVESPLHF. The CDR3 DNA is TGTGCCTGGAGTGAGGGCGTAGAGTCACCCCTCCACTTT.

The chain links TRBV29-1 to TRBJ1-1; D gene unclear. The CDR3 totals 13 residues. Trimming cost V 2 bases and J 7 bases, with 14 bases left between them. CDR1 and CDR2 (germline): SQVTM, ANQGSEA. The CDR3 nucleotides are TGCAGCGTTGAAAAGCGAGGAGGGAATGAAGCTTTCTTT. Translation gives CSVEKRGGNEAFF.

The rearrangement uses TRBV7-2 and TRBJ1-6, with TRBD1 identical over 8 bases. Germline V gene data show CDR1 as SGHTA and CDR2 as FQGNSA. Trimming took 1 base from V and 14 from J; bases not matched to a gene: 13. CDR3 length: 16 amino acids. In DNA, the CDR3 is TGTGCCAGCAGCTTAGTTTGGGGGCAGGGGGCAGAGTCCCTCCACTTT. Protein sequence: CASSLVWGQGAESLHF.

The chain is built from TRBV13 and TRBJ2-7; tentatively, D is TRBD1 or TRBD2 (6 bases each). V was clipped by 5 bases and J by 6 bases, with 26 bases between them. CDR1 PRHDT and CDR2 FYEKMQ come from the germline V gene (reference sequence). This CDR3 spans 17 amino acids. The CDR3 loop reads CASSPGAPGSALIEQYF. The CDR3 DNA is TGTGCCAGCAGCCCGGGGGCGCCGGGATCCGCCTTAATCGAGCAGTACTTC.

V gene TRBV12-5 combines with J gene TRBJ2-3, with TRBD2 matching 13 bases. V lost 2 bases, J lost 5 bases, and 10 bases stayed unmatched. CDR1 LGHNT and CDR2 FRNRAP come from the germline V gene. The CDR3 runs to 18 residues. The CDR3, as DNA: TGTGCTAGTGGTTTGCCCGAAGGACTAGCGGGAGTTCTAGATACGCAGTATTTT. As protein: CASGLPEGLAGVLDTQYF. Variable domain in full (rest from reference TRBV12-5 and TRBJ2-3): DARVTQTPRHKVTEMGQEVTMRCQPILGHNTVFWYRQTMMQGLELLAYFRNRAPLDDSGMPKDRFSAEMPDATLATLKIQPSEPRDSAVYFCASGLPEGLAGVLDTQYFGPGTRLTVL.

The chain joins TRBV27 to TRBJ2-7, with D tentatively TRBD1 or TRBD2 (5 bases each). The CDR3 runs 14 residues. The germline gives CDR1 MNHEY, CDR2 SMNVEV (reference sequence). Trimming shortened V by 5 bases and J by 5 bases, and 16 bases separated the two germline ends. In DNA, the CDR3 is TGTGCCAGCAGTGCCGGGATCAGGGTCGACGAGCAGTACTTC. Protein: CASSAGIRVDEQYF.

This rearrangement joins TRBV2 to TRBJ2-6, with D tentatively TRBD1 (7 bases). The CDR3 loop spans 17 amino acids. Trimming pared 7 bases from V and 1 base from J, leaving 17 bases between. From germline, CDR1 is SNHLY and CDR2 FYNNEI. The CDR3, as DNA: TGTGCCAGCATCCTGGCGGCAGGGGGGTCTGGGGCCAACGTCCTGACTTTC. Residues: CASILAAGGSGANVLTF.

CDR3 in amino acids: CASGTEDAEAFF. CDR3 bases: TGTGCCAGTGGGACAGAAGACGCTGAAGCTTTCTTT. The chain is built from TRBV13 and TRBJ1-1, with TRBD1 matching 7 bases. The CDR3 extends over 12 amino acids. The germline V gene has CDR1 PRHDT and CDR2 FYEKMQ (reference sequence). V lost 9 bases and J lost 6; bases outside the gene matches: 7.

The rearrangement uses TRBV4-1 and TRBJ2-3; TRBD2 matches at 9 bases. Germline V gene sequence: CDR1 MGHRA, CDR2 YSYEKL. The CDR3 totals 14 residues. Trimming took 3 bases from V and 8 from J; bases not matched to a gene: 6. DNA of the CDR3: TGCGCCAGCAGCCAGGGCGGGGGGGCGGTTACGCAGTATTTT. Translating it yields CASSQGGGAVTQYF.

This chain links TRBV28 with TRBJ1-2; TRBD1 might be the D (6 bases). This CDR3 has 14 residues. Trimming left V 3 bases short and J 5 bases short, with 13 bases between. The germline gives CDR1 MDHEN, CDR2 SYDVKM. Here the CDR3 DNA reads TGTGCCAGCAGTTTCGGGGGGGCCCGGTATGGCTACACCTTC. It translates to CASSFGGARYGYTF.

The chain carries TRBV27 and TRBJ2-7, with D unresolved. V lost 5 bases and J lost 9, with 17 bases in between. The CDR3 is 13 residues long. CDR1 and CDR2 from the germline V gene are MNHEY and SMNVEV (reference sequence). The CDR3 here is CASSPRVGPGQYF. The CDR3 nucleotides read TGTGCCAGCAGTCCCCGGGTAGGGCCAGGGCAGTACTTC.

This chain uses TRBV11-2 with TRBJ1-6, with no clear D. V was shortened by 0 bases and J by 0 bases, with 9 bases between the two germline ends. There are 17 residues in the CDR3. Germline V gene data show CDR1 as SGHAT and CDR2 as FQNNGV. As DNA, the CDR3 is TGTGCCAGCAGCTTAGATCCCGCCGGCTCCTATAATTCACCCCTCCACTTT. Amino acid sequence: CASSLDPAGSYNSPLHF.